What follows is one TCR beta chain and its context. The antigen it recognizes is unknown. It has no much larger one-base neighbor in the sample; base qualities were not kept. These data originate in a study of cytomegalovirus exposure and HLA in healthy donors (dated by TCRdb to 2017 to 2019). Context from the whole study: The 500 to 800 repertoires of the first cohort and the 95 to 150 validation repertoires were produced on the same platform, according to a later analysis. High-throughput TCR immunosequencing, statistical association of individual TCRs with disease status, and machine learning were combined to predict cytomegalovirus infection status. The study aimed to test whether cataloging public T cell receptors could reveal signatures of past pathogen exposure. A separate validation cohort of about 110 different subjects was used in addition to the approximately 610-subject first cohort.

The donors were included in the validation cohort of some 120 subjects, a group kept apart from the roughly 610-subject first cohort. The CDR3, from cysteine to phenylalanine, totals 15 residues. Of all the DNA, just the CDR3 is kept, 45 bases in frame from base 1. The germline V gene (reference sequence) provides CDR1 WNHNN and CDR2 SYGVQD. V and J lose 0 bases and 8 bases, and a span of 14 bases separates them. Broad study findings and their caveats: All 120 or so repertoires were used to score co-occurrence in the validation cohort in a later analysis, because that analysis had no HLA typing for the cohort. Of the cluster scores, roughly 95% were above 0 in a later analysis, which found that TCRs clustered in the first cohort also tended to co-occur in the 95 to 150 validation repertoires. The classifier was reported to diagnose cytomegalovirus status with high specificity and sensitivity in both the original cohort and the validation cohort. A few of the identified cytomegalovirus-associated TCR beta chains were confirmed in vitro to be specific for cytomegalovirus antigens. In the study, about 150 TCR beta chains were listed as associated with cytomegalovirus. According to the authors, the approach could potentially be generalized to other disease states and immunological phenotypes. Most TCR sequences were seen in very few donors, while some public TCRs were found in many individuals.

The library relied on the immunoSEQ multiplex PCR assay. As for the original processing: A statistical classification framework was built for diagnosing cytomegalovirus status from the catalog of TCR beta chain sequences. TCRdb provides this immuneACCESS table in a form limited to in-frame rearrangements. Some clones are lacking; in checked studies, under half of them reflect an unresolved V gene, and why the rest are absent is not known. That table is the source of V, J and clone size, and D and trimming were worked out from the DNA. This sample lists tens of thousands of clones; roughly 96% were detected once. In total, the top ten clones hold 2% to 2.5% of the sample.

The specimen was PBMCs. This TCR was sampled from a man in his late teens or twenties in good health and CMV-seronegative. This chain is built from TRBV10-1 and TRBJ2-1, with TRBD2 tentatively as D gene (6 bases match). The nucleotide sequence reads TGCGCCAGCAGTGAGTCGGGGGGATTACACCATGAGCAGTTCTTC. Its protein is CASSESGGLHHEQFF.